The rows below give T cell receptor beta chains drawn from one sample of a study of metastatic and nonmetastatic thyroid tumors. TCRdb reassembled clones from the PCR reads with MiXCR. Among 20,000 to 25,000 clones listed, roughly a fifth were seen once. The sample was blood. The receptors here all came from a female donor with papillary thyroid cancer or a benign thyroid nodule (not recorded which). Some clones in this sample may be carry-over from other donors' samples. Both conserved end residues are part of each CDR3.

CDR3 protein: CASSELGRARGQPQHF
J gene: TRBJ1-5
V gene: TRBV2

CDR3 protein: CASRRARDYSYNEQFF
J gene: TRBJ2-1
V gene: TRBV6-1

CDR3 protein: CAMRGQVNSPLHF
J gene: TRBJ1-6
V gene: TRBV10-3

CDR3 protein: CASSEYPRGPVTEAFF
J gene: TRBJ1-1
V gene: TRBV6-1

CDR3 protein: CASSPGQFNYGYTF
J gene: TRBJ1-2
V gene: TRBV12-3/TRBV12-4

CDR3 protein: CASSPYTDTQYF
J gene: TRBJ2-3
V gene: TRBV9

CDR3 protein: CASSLGLAGSTQYF
J gene: TRBJ2-5
V gene: TRBV7-2

CDR3 protein: CASSRWGQGADTQYF
J gene: TRBJ2-3
V gene: TRBV19

CDR3 protein: CASSLGSGRIDEQFF
J gene: TRBJ2-1
V gene: TRBV5-6

CDR3 protein: CASSYPGGAEQCF
J gene: TRBJ2-7
V gene: TRBV3-1

CDR3 protein: CASSYDGTGWDNQPQHF
J gene: TRBJ1-5
V gene: TRBV6-6

CDR3 protein: CSANSANYGYTF
J gene: TRBJ1-2
V gene: TRBV20-1

CDR3 protein: CASSGPPGYEQYF
J gene: TRBJ2-7
V gene: TRBV6-1

CDR3 protein: CASSLTTEAFF
J gene: TRBJ1-1
V gene: TRBV28

CDR3 protein: CASSPDRGPYGYTF
J gene: TRBJ1-2
V gene: TRBV7-2

CDR3 protein: CASSPPSEGGTQYF
J gene: TRBJ2-5
V gene: TRBV18

CDR3 protein: CAWDSSYEQYF
J gene: TRBJ2-7
V gene: TRBV30

CDR3 protein: CASSNNRGINEKLFF
J gene: TRBJ1-4
V gene: TRBV5-4

CDR3 protein: CASSLVGIMNSPLHF
J gene: TRBJ1-6
V gene: TRBV5-1

CDR3 protein: CASSTTGESEAFF
J gene: TRBJ1-1
V gene: TRBV5-5

CDR3 protein: CASSIWGAGALSSGNTIYF
J gene: TRBJ1-3
V gene: TRBV11-2

CDR3 protein: CASSQYTSGRALTTDTQYF
J gene: TRBJ2-3
V gene: TRBV3-1

CDR3 protein: CASSDSSGITEQFF
J gene: TRBJ2-1
V gene: TRBV12-3/TRBV12-4

CDR3 protein: CASSDKFTQAGRKEKLFF
J gene: TRBJ1-4
V gene: TRBV4-1

CDR3 protein: CASSWVNEQFF
J gene: TRBJ2-1
V gene: TRBV7-9

CDR3 protein: CATSVPGLNMVQFF
J gene: TRBJ2-1
V gene: TRBV24-1

CDR3 protein: CASSGGQGGGTGELFF
J gene: TRBJ2-2
V gene: TRBV5-4

CDR3 protein: CATSDPTGDTGELFF
J gene: TRBJ2-2
V gene: TRBV24-1

CDR3 protein: CASSQTRGAGGRTRGEKLFF
J gene: TRBJ1-4
V gene: TRBV11-2

CDR3 protein: CASSQSGGENSPLHF
J gene: TRBJ1-6
V gene: TRBV4-1

CDR3 protein: CASSLRTGLEKLFF
J gene: TRBJ1-4
V gene: TRBV4-1

CDR3 protein: CASSLEGLGLTLKKTQYF
J gene: TRBJ2-5
V gene: TRBV11-2

CDR3 protein: CSAVEYGYTF
J gene: TRBJ1-2
V gene: TRBV20-1

CDR3 protein: CASAPQGGLGGYTF
J gene: TRBJ1-2
V gene: TRBV7-9

CDR3 protein: CSASLAGVDTGELFF
J gene: TRBJ2-2
V gene: TRBV20-1

CDR3 protein: CASEDRRGPSYEQYF
J gene: TRBJ2-7
V gene: TRBV5-1

CDR3 protein: CASSWGASGTDTQYF
J gene: TRBJ2-3
V gene: TRBV7-3

CDR3 protein: CASSRDRDSPLHF
J gene: TRBJ1-6
V gene: TRBV3-1

CDR3 protein: CAWSVSSSFQETQYF
J gene: TRBJ2-5
V gene: TRBV30

CDR3 protein: CASSPKRRLTETQYF
J gene: TRBJ2-5
V gene: TRBV7-9

CDR3 protein: CASSFARYTQYF
J gene: TRBJ2-3
V gene: TRBV12-3/TRBV12-4

CDR3 protein: CASSLIGERDTQYF
J gene: TRBJ2-3
V gene: TRBV11-3

CDR3 protein: CASSTHGDTQYF
J gene: TRBJ2-3
V gene: TRBV7-8

CDR3 protein: CASSFRGRRDTQYF
J gene: TRBJ2-3
V gene: TRBV27

CDR3 protein: CASSERAGEIFFETQYF
J gene: TRBJ2-5
V gene: TRBV2

CDR3 protein: CASSASGLATLSQFF
J gene: TRBJ2-1
V gene: TRBV19

CDR3 protein: CASNPRARNTEAFF
J gene: TRBJ1-1
V gene: TRBV27

CDR3 protein: CASSLGVGTGNEQYF
J gene: TRBJ2-7
V gene: TRBV5-1

CDR3 protein: CASSLTGPYERYF
J gene: TRBJ2-7
V gene: TRBV28

CDR3 protein: CASSYSGTESYEQYF
J gene: TRBJ2-7
V gene: TRBV12-3/TRBV12-4

CDR3 protein: CASSYLDRWADGYTF
J gene: TRBJ1-2
V gene: TRBV2